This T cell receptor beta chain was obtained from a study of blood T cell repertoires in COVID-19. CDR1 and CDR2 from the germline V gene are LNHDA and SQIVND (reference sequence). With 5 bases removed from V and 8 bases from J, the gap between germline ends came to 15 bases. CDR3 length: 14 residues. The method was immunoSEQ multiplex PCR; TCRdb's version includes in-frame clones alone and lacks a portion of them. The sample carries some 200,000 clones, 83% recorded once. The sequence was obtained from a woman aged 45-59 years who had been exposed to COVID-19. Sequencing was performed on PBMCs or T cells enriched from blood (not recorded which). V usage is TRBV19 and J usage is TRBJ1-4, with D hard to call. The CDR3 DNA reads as TGTGCCAGTAGTTACCGCGCCGGAGGGGAAAAACTGTTTTTT. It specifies CASSYRAGGEKLFF.